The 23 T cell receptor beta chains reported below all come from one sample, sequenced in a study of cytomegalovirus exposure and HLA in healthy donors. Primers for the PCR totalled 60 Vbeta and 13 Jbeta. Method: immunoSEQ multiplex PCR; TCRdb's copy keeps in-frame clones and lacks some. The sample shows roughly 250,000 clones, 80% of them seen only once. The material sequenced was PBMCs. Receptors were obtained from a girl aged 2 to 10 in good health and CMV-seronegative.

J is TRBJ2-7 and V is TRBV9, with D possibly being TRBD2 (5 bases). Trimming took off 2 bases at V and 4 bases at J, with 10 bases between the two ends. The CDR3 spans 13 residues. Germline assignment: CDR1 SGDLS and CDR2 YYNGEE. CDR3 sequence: CASSVGWEYEQYF. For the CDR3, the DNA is TGTGCCAGCAGCGTCGGTTGGGAGTACGAGCAGTACTTC.

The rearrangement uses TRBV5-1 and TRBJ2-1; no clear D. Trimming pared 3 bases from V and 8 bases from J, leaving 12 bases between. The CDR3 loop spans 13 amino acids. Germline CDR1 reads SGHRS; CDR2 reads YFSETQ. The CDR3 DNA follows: TGCGCCAGCAGCTGGGCACCTCCCGATGAGCAGTTCTTC. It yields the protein CASSWAPPDEQFF.

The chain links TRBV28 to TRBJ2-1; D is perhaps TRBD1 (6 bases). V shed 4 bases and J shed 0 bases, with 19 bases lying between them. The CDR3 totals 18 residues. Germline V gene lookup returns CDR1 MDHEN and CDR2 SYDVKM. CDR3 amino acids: CASSSYQQQGHSYNEQFF. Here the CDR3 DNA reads TGTGCCAGCAGTTCGTACCAGCAACAGGGACACTCCTACAATGAGCAGTTCTTC.

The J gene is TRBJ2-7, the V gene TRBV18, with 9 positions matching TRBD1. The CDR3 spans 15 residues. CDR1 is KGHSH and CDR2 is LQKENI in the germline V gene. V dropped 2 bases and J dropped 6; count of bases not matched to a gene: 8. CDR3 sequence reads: CASSPILGQGGEQYF. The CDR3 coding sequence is TGTGCCAGCTCACCAATTTTGGGACAGGGTGGCGAGCAGTACTTC. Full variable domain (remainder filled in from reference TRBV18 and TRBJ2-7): NAGVMQNPRHLVRRRGQEARLRCSPMKGHSHVYWYRQLPEEGLKFMVYLQKENIIDESGMPKERFSAEFPKEGPSILRIQQVVRGDSAAYFCASSPILGQGGEQYFGPGTRLTVT.

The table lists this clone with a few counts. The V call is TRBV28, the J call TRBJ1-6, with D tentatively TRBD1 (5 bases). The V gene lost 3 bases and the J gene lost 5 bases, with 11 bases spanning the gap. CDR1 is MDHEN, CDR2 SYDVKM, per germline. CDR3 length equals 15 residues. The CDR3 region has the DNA TGTGCCAGCAGTTTGGGAGGGGTACATAATTCACCCCTCCACTTT. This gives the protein CASSLGGVHNSPLHF. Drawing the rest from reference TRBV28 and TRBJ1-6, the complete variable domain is DVKVTQSSRYLVKRTGEKVFLECVQDMDHENMFWYRQDPGLGLRLIYFSYDVKMKEKGDIPEGYSVSREKKERFSLILESASTNQTSMYLCASSLGGVHNSPLHFGNGTRLTVT.

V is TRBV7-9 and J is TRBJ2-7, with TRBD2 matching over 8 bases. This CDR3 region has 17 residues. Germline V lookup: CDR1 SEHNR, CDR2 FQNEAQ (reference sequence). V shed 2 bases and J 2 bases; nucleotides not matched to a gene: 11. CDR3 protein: CASSLSTLAGPPYEQYF. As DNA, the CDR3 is TGTGCCAGCAGCTTAAGTACCCTAGCGGGCCCTCCCTACGAGCAGTACTTC.

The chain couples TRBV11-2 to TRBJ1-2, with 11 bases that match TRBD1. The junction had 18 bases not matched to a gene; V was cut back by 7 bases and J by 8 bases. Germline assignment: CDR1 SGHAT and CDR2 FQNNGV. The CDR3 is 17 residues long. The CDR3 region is CASTRHGVDRGLNGYTF. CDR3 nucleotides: TGTGCCAGCACCAGACATGGAGTGGACAGGGGGCTGAACGGCTACACCTTC.

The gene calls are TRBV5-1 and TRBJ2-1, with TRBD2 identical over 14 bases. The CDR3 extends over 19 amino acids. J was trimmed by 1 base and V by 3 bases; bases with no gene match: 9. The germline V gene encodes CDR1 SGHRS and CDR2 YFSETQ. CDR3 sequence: CASSWTGLAGVSSYNEQFF. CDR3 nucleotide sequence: TGCGCCAGCAGCTGGACGGGACTAGCGGGAGTATCGTCCTACAATGAGCAGTTCTTC.

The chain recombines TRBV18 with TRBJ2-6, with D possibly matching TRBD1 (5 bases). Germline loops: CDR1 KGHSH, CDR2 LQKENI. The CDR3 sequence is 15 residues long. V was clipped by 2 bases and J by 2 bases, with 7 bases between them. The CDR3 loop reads CASSPTGPGANVLTF. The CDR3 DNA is TGTGCCAGCTCACCAACAGGACCTGGGGCCAACGTCCTGACTTTC.

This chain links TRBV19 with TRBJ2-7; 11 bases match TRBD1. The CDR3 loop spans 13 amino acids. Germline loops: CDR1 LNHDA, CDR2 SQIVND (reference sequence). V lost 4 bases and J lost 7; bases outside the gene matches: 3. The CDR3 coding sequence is TGTGCCAGTAGTAGGGACAGGGGGGAAGAGCAGTACTTC. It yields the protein CASSRDRGEEQYF.

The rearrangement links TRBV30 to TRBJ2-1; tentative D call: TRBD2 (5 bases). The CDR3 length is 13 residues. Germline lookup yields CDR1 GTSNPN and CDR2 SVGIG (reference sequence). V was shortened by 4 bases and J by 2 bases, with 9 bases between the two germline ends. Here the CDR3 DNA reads TGTGCCTGGACGGTGACTACCTACAATGAGCAGTTCTTC. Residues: CAWTVTTYNEQFF.

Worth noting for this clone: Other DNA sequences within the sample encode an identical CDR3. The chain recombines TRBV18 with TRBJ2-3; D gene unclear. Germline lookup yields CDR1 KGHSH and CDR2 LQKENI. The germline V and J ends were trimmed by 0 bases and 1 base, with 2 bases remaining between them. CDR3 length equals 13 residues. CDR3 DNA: TGTGCCAGCTCACCACCCGGCACAGATACGCAGTATTTT. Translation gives CASSPPGTDTQYF.

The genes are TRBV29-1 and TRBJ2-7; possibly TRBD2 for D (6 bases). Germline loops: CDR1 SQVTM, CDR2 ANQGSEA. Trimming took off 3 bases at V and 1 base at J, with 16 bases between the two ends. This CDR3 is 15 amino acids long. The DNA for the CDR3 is TGCAGCGTTGAGAGCCCCGGGACTTCGTCCTACGAGCAGTACTTC. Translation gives CSVESPGTSSYEQYF.

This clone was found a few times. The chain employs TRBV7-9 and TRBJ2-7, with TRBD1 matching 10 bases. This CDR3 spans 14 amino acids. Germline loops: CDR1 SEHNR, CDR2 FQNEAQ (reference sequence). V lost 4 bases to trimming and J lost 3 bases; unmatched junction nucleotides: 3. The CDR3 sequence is CASSWGQGLYEQYF. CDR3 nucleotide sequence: TGTGCCAGCAGCTGGGGACAGGGGCTCTACGAGCAGTACTTC.

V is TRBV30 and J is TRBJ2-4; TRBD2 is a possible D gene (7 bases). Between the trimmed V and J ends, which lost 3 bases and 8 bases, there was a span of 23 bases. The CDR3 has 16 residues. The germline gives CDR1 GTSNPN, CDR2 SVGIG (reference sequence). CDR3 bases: TGTGCCTGGAGCGGGGGGCGGGTGCGCTCGCGTCACATTCAGTACTTC. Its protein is CAWSGGRVRSRHIQYF.

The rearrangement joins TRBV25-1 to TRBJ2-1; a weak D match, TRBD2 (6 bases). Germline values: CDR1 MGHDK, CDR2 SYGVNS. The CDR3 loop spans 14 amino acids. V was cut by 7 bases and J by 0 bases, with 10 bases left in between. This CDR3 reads CASKAGSSYNEQFF. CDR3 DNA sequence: TGTGCCAGCAAGGCGGGGAGCTCCTACAATGAGCAGTTCTTC.

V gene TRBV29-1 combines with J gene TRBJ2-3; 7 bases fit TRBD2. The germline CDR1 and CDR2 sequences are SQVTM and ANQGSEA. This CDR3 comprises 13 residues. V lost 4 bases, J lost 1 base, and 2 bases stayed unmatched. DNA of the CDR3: TGCAGCGTTGGCAGCGGGGGCACAGATACGCAGTATTTT. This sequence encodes CSVGSGGTDTQYF.

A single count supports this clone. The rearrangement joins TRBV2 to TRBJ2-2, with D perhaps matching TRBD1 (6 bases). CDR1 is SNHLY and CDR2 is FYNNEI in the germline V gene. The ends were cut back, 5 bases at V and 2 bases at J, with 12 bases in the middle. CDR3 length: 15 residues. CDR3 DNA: TGTGCCAGCAGTCTTGACAGGATCAACACCGGGGAGCTGTTTTTT. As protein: CASSLDRINTGELFF. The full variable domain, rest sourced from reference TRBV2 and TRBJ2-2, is EPEVTQTPSHQVTQMGQEVILRCVPISNHLYFYWYRQILGQKVEFLVSFYNNEISEKSEIFDDQFSVERPDGSNFTLKIRSTKLEDSAMYFCASSLDRINTGELFFGEGSRLTVL.

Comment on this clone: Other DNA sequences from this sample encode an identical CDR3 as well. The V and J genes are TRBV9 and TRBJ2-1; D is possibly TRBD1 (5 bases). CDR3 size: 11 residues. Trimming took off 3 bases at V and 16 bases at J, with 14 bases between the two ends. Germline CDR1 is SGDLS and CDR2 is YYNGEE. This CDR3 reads CASSDRFGQFF. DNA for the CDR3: TGTGCCAGCAGCGACAGGTTTGGGCAATTCTTC.

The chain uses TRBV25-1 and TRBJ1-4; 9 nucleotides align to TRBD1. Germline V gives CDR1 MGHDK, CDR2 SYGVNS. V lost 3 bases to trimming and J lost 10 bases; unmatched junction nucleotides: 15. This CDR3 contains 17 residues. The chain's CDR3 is CASSEAPPGTGLGKLFF. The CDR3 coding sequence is TGTGCCAGCAGTGAGGCCCCCCCCGGGACAGGGCTCGGAAAACTGTTTTTT.

CDR3 residues: CASSPGTSGMGEQYF. The CDR3 coding sequence is TGCGCCAGCAGCCCCGGGACTAGTGGGATGGGGGAGCAGTACTTC. This chain connects TRBV5-1 to TRBJ2-7; 8 bases are shared with TRBD2. V lost 4 bases and J lost 7; bases outside the gene matches: 13. This CDR3 spans 15 amino acids. The germline V gene has CDR1 SGHRS and CDR2 YFSETQ.

CDR3 sequence (DNA): TGCGCCAGCAGCCGAATAGCCCAGGGATTCCCCAACGTCCTGACTTTC. This encodes CASSRIAQGFPNVLTF. The V and J genes are TRBV4-1 and TRBJ2-6, with D maybe TRBD1 (5 bases). Germline assignment: CDR1 MGHRA and CDR2 YSYEKL. The CDR3 totals 16 residues. V was trimmed by 4 bases and J by 8 bases, leaving 18 bases between them.

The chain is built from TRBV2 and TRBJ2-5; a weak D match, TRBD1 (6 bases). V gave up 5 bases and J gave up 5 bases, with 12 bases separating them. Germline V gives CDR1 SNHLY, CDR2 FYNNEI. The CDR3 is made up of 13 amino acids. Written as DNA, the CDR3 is TGTGCCAGCAGTTCAGGGGTATGGGAGACCCAGTACTTC. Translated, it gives CASSSGVWETQYF.